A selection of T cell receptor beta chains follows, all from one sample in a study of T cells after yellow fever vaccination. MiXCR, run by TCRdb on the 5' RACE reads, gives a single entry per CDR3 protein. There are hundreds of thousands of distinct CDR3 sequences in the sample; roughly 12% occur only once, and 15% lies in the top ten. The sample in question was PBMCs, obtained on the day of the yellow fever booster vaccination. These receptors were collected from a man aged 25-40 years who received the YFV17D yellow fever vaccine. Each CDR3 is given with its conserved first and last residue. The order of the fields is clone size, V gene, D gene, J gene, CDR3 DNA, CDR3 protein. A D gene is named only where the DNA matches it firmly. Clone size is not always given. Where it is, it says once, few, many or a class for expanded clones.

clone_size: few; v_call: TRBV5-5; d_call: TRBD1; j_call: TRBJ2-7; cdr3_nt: TGTGCCAGCAGCTTCGCGGACAGGGAGACCTACGAGCAGTACTTC; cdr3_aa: CASSFADRETYEQYF
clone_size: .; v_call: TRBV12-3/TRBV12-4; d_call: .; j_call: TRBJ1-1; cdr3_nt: TGTGCCAGCAGTTTGTGGGGGGATGAAGCTTTCTTT; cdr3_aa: CASSLWGDEAFF
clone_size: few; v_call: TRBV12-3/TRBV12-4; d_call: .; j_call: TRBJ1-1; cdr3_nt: TGTGCCAGCAAGGGAGGAGAAGCTTTCTTT; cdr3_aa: CASKGGEAFF
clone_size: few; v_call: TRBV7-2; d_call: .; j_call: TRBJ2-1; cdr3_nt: TGTGCCAGCAGCTTATTCGGGCAGTACAATGAGCAGTTCTTC; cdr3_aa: CASSLFGQYNEQFF
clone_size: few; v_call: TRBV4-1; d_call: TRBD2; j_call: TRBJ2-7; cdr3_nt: TGCGCCAGCAGCCAAACGGGAGGGCCTTCAGGCGAGCAGTACTTC; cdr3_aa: CASSQTGGPSGEQYF
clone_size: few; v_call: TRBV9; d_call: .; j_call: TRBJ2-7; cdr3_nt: TGTGCCAGCAGCGTCGATTTTGAATACGAGCAGTACTTC; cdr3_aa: CASSVDFEYEQYF
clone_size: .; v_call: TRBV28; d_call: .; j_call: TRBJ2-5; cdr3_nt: TGTGCCAGCAGGCGGTCGTACCAAGAGACCCAGTACTTC; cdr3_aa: CASRRSYQETQYF
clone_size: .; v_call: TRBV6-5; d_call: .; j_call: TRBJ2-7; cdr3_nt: TGTGCCAGCAGTTGGATGAGCGGCGGGAACCCCCCCCCGGAGCAGTACTTC; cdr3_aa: CASSWMSGGNPPPEQYF
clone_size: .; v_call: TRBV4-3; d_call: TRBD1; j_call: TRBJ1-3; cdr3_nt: TGCGCCAGCAGCCGTGACAGGGGCGGCACCATATATTTT; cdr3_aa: CASSRDRGGTIYF
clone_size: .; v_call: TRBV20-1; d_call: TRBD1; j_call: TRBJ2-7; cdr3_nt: TGCAGCTCCGGGACAGGGATCGGCGAGCAGTACTTC; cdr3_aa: CSSGTGIGEQYF
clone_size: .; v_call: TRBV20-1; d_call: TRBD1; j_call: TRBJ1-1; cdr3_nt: TGCAGTGCCAGGGCAGGGGGACTGAACACTGAAGCTTTCTTT; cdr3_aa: CSARAGGLNTEAFF
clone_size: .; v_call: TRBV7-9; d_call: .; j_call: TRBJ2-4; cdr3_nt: TGTGCCAGCAGTAAAAACCTCCGACTGGGACAAAACATTCAGTACTTC; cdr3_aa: CASSKNLRLGQNIQYF
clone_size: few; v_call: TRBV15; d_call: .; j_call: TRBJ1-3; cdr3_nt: TGTGCCACCAGCAGAGATCCCCTAGCTTACTCTGGAAACACCATATATTTT; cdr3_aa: CATSRDPLAYSGNTIYF
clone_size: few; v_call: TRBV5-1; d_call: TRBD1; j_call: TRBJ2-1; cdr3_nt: TGCGCCAGCAGCTTACCCCGACAGGGAGACAATGAGCAGTTCTTC; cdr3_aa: CASSLPRQGDNEQFF
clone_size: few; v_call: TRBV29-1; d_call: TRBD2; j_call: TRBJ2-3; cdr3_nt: TGCAGCGTTGAATTTGGCGCGGGAGTGACAGATACGCAGTATTTT; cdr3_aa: CSVEFGAGVTDTQYF
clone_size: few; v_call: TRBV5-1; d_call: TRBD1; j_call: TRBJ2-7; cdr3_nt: TGCGCCAGCAGCTCCGGACAGGGCATCGGAATCGAGCAGTACTTC; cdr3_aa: CASSSGQGIGIEQYF
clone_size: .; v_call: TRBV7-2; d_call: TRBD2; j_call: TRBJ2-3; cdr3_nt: TGTGCCAGCGGGGAGGGGTCAGATACGCAGTATTTT; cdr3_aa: CASGEGSDTQYF
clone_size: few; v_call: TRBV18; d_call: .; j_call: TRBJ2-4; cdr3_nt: TGTGCCAGCTCACCGGGACGGGAAAACATTCAGTACTTC; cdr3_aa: CASSPGRENIQYF
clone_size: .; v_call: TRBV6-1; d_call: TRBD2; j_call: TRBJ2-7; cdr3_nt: TGTGCCAGCACCTCGGGACAGCTGACTAGCGGCGGAGAGCAGTACTTC; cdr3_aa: CASTSGQLTSGGEQYF
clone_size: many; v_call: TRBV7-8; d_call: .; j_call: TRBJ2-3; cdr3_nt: TGTGCCAGCAGCTTATTCAGCACAGATACGCAGTATTTT; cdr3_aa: CASSLFSTDTQYF
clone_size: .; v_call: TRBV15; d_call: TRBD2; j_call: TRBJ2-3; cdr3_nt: TGTGCCACCAGCACTCGTTCAGCGGGGGGGGGCACAGATACGCAGTATTTT; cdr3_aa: CATSTRSAGGGTDTQYF
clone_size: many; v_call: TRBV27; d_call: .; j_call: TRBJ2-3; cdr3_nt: TGTGCCAGCAGTTTCAAGGGGACGTCAGATACGCAGTATTTT; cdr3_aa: CASSFKGTSDTQYF
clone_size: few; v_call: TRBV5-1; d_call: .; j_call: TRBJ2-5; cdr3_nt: TGCGCCAGCAGCTGGGGTCCAGGCGAGGAGACCCAGTACTTC; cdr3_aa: CASSWGPGEETQYF
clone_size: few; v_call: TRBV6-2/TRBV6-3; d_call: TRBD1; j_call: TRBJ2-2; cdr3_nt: TGTGCCAGCAGGCAAAAGACAGGGATTGTTAACACCGGGGAGCTGTTTTTT; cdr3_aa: CASRQKTGIVNTGELFF
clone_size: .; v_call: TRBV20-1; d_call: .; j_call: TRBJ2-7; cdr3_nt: TGCAGTGCGGGTGATAGGGGACTGGCGTACGAGCAGTACTTC; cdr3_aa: CSAGDRGLAYEQYF
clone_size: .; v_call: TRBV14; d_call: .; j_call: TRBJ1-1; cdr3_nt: TGTGCCAGCAGCCAAGGGGTTTACACTGAAGCTTTCTTT; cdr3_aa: CASSQGVYTEAFF
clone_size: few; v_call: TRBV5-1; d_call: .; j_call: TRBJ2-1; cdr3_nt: TGCGCCAGCAGCTTCCGAATGCGGGGTTTCTACAATGAGCAGTTCTTC; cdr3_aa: CASSFRMRGFYNEQFF
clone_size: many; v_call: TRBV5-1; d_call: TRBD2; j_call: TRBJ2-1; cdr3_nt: TGCGCCAGCAGCCGGGGACTAGCGGGAGGGAATGAGCAGTTCTTC; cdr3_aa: CASSRGLAGGNEQFF
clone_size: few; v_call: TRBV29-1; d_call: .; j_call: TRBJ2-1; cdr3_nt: TGCAGCGTGAGACAGGCCCACCGCAATGAGCAGTTCTTC; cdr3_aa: CSVRQAHRNEQFF
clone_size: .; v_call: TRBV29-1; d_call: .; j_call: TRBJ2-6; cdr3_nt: TGCAGCGTGAGCGCTGGGGCCAACGTCCTGACTTTC; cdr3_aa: CSVSAGANVLTF
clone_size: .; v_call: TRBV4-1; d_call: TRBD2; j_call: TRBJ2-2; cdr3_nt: TGCGCCAGCAGCCAGGAGGGACTAGCGGGAGGCACCGGGGAGCTGTTTTTT; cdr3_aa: CASSQEGLAGGTGELFF
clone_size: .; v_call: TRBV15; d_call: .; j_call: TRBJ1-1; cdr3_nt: TGTGCCACCAGCAGAGCCCCCGCGAACACTGAAGCTTTCTTT; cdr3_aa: CATSRAPANTEAFF
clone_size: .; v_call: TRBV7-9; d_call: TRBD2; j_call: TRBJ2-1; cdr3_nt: TGTGCCAGCAGCTTAACTAGCGGGAAGCTTGAGCAGTTCTTC; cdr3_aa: CASSLTSGKLEQFF
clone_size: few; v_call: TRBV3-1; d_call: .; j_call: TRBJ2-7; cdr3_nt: TGTGCCAGCAGCCAAGCCTGGGGAACAGGGTATCAGCAGTACTTC; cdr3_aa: CASSQAWGTGYQQYF
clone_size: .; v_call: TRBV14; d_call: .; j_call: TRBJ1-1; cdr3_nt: TGTGCCAGCAGCCAAGCAGAGGACAGATTCATGAACACTGAAGCTTTCTTT; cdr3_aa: CASSQAEDRFMNTEAFF
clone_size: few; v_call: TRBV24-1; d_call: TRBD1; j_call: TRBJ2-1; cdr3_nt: TGTGCCACCAGTGATTCACTCGACTCCGGGACAGGGCATTGGAATGAGCAGTTCTTC; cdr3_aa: CATSDSLDSGTGHWNEQFF
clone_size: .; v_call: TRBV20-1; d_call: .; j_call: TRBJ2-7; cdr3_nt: TGCAGTGGTAAAGTTGGCTGGAAGAGGGGTTACGAGCAGTACTTC; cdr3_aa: CSGKVGWKRGYEQYF
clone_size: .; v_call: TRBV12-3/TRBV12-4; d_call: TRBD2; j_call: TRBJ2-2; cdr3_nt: TGTGCCAGCAGTTTATTTGCGGGAGGGCCAAACGGGGAGCTGTTTTTT; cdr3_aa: CASSLFAGGPNGELFF
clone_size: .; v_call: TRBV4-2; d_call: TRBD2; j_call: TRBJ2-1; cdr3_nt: TGTGCCAGCAGCCAAGATGGGAGCGGGAGGGCGAAAGGTGAGCAGTTCTTC; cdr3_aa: CASSQDGSGRAKGEQFF